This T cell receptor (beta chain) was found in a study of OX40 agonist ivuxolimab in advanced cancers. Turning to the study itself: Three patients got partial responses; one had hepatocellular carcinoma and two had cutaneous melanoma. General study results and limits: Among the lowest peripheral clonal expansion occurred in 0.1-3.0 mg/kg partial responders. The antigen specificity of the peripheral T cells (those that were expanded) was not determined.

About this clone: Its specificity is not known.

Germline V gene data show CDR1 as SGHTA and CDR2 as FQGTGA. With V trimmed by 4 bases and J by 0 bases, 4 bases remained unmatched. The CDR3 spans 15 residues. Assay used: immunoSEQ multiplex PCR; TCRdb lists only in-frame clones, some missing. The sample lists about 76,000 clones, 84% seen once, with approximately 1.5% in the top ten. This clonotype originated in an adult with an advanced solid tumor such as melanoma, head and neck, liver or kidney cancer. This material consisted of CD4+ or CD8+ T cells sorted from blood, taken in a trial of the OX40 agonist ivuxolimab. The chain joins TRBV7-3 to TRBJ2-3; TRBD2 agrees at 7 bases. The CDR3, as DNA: TGTGCCAGCAGCTGGATGGGGGGGAGCACAGATACGCAGTATTTT. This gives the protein CASSWMGGSTDTQYF.